This T cell receptor (beta chain) was obtained from a study of preoperative IRX-2 immunotherapy in early breast cancer. Described treatment: preoperative locoregional IRX-2 cytokine immunotherapy. Patients received preoperative, locoregional IRX-2 cytokine immunotherapy in a phase Ib study. Repertoires were generated with immunoSEQ multiplex PCR, while TCRdb's copy carries only in-frame clones and drops some. The repertoire holds 35,000 to 45,000 clones, with roughly four fifths as singletons. CDR3 length equals 16 residues. The germline V gene has CDR1 SGHNT and CDR2 YENEEA. The junction had 5 bases not matched to a gene; V was cut back by 5 bases and J by 0 bases.

The receptor comes from a human donor with breast cancer. The chain employs TRBV11-3 and TRBJ2-7, with 12 nucleotides matching TRBD2. The sequencing here drew on lymph node tissue, taken after IRX-2 immunotherapy. The CDR3 region is CASSREGLAGSYEQYF. The CDR3 DNA follows: TGTGCCAGCAGCCGAGAGGGACTAGCGGGCTCCTACGAGCAGTACTTC.